These 4 T cell receptor beta chains were sequenced from one sample in a study of cytomegalovirus exposure and HLA in healthy donors. The PCR had 60 Vbeta and 13 Jbeta primers. TCRdb's table, derived via immunoSEQ multiplex PCR, lists solely in-frame clones and lacks some. The data hold around 90,000 clones, with roughly three quarters observed a single time. Source material: PBMCs. The receptor set was obtained from a man aged 25-40 years in good health and CMV-seronegative.

The V call is TRBV5-4, the J call TRBJ2-1; maybe TRBD2 (5 bases). Trimming took off 2 bases at V and 9 bases at J, with 18 bases between the two ends. CDR3 length: 15 amino acids. Germline V lookup: CDR1 SGHNT, CDR2 YYREEE (reference sequence). The CDR3 protein is CASSLTGNRNSEQFF. The CDR3 DNA sequence: TGTGCCAGCAGCTTAACGGGAAACCGAAACTCTGAGCAGTTCTTC.

The V call is TRBV7-8, the J call TRBJ2-7; 7 bases fit TRBD1. The CDR3 length is 14 residues. CDR1 and CDR2 (germline): SGHVS, FQNEAQ. Trimming took 5 bases from V and 4 from J; bases not matched to a gene: 8. CDR3 in amino acids: CASSLLGQNYEQYF. The DNA of the CDR3 is TGTGCCAGCAGCCTCCTGGGACAGAATTACGAGCAGTACTTC.

This chain connects TRBV4-2 to TRBJ1-6; D may be TRBD1 (5 bases). The CDR3 contains 17 residues. V shed 4 bases and J shed 8 bases, with 21 bases lying between them. The germline gives CDR1 LGHNA, CDR2 YNFKEQ. CDR3: CASSLVLAGMDHSPLHF. DNA for the CDR3: TGTGCCAGCAGCCTTGTTTTGGCAGGGATGGATCATTCACCCCTCCACTTT.

V gene TRBV29-1 combines with J gene TRBJ1-1; no definite D call. From germline, CDR1 is SQVTM and CDR2 ANQGSEA. V was trimmed by 7 bases and J by 5 bases, leaving 20 bases between them. This CDR3 has 14 residues. The CDR3 DNA is TGCAGCGCCAAAGTCCGGGTGAGAGGGACTGAAGCTTTCTTT. This gives the protein CSAKVRVRGTEAFF.